Listed here is a single TCR beta chain. In the original processing: The assay estimated nucleated cells by amplifying reference gene primers. Clones were sequenced by immunoSEQ multiplex PCR, and TCRdb holds only the in-frame ones, with some missing. V, J and clone size are those of that table, while D and trimming were read from the DNA. The sample holds approximately 40,000 clones, more than 90% seen once. The CDR3 runs 15 residues. V lost 4 bases and J lost 11; bases outside the gene matches: 11. The germline V gene encodes CDR1 SGDLS and CDR2 YYNGEE. The data were obtained in a study of blood T cell repertoires in COVID-19. Study in general: COVID-19 samples, acute and convalescent, were from the United States, Italy and Spain. PBMCs, B-cell-depleted T cells, or T cells provided the cDNA or gDNA that made up the material.

V usage is TRBV9 and J usage is TRBJ2-1; the match to TRBD2 covers 11 bases. This sequence was found in a human donor in a cohort sampled during active COVID-19. Sequencing was performed on peripheral blood. CDR3 nucleotide sequence: TGTGCCAGCAGCTTATTAGCGGGAGGGCCGATAAAGCAGTTCTTC. Translation: CASSLLAGGPIKQFF.